This is a list of T cell receptor beta chains from one sample in a study of patients and donors after allogeneic stem cell transplantation. MiXCR, applied by TCRdb to the RT-PCR reads, yields one record per CDR3 protein. The table lists over 400,000 distinct CDR3 sequences, roughly 17% of them singletons. The sequencing input was blood, either unsorted or a sorted T cell fraction (not recorded which). All receptors derive from a human donor who was either an allogeneic HSCT recipient or a stem cell or donor lymphocyte infusion donor (not recorded which). It is not recorded whose cells these are; they may come from a transplant donor. CDR3s leave out the opening cysteine and the closing phenylalanine or tryptophan.

v_call	j_call	cdr3_aa
TRBV15	TRBJ2-3	ATSRGGSGGSTDTQY
TRBV29-1	TRBJ1-2	SVGDSRTRSNYGYT
TRBV2	TRBJ1-1	ASTLTGRVTEAF
TRBV7-9	TRBJ2-1	ASSLITGAVAEQF
TRBV4-3	TRBJ2-7	ASSQDRSGGSYEQY
TRBV11-3	TRBJ2-2	ASSLLDGNTGELF
TRBV11-2	TRBJ2-1	ASSLVGRTSGSYNEQF
TRBV6-1	TRBJ1-1	ASTRGRNTEAF
TRBV4-1	TRBJ2-4	ASSQAAGQGLAKNIQY
TRBV2	TRBJ2-7	ASSDGDGSYEQY
TRBV5-1	TRBJ2-2	ASSWAGHLNTGELF
TRBV7-2	TRBJ2-3	ASTFGGPPGTDTQY
TRBV7-6	TRBJ2-3	ASSFDAGYTQY
TRBV11-1	TRBJ2-7	ASSSSPVEGLLSYEQY
TRBV20-1	TRBJ2-5	SARALAEETQY